The 30 T cell receptor beta chains below come from one sample, sequenced in a study of blood T cell repertoires in COVID-19 (TCRdb year 2020). Library generation was performed with the immunoSEQ multiplex PCR assay. Entries here come from immuneACCESS through TCRdb and include only in-frame sequences with V and J called. Some clones fail to appear in such tables; in the studies checked, an unresolved V gene covers under half of the shortfall, and the cause of the remainder is unknown. This sample lists around 450,000 clones; nearly 90% were detected once. The ten largest make up roughly 1.8% of the sample. The sequenced sample was PBMCs or T cells enriched from blood (not recorded which). These receptors all come from a woman in her late teens or twenties with acute COVID-19.

V usage is TRBV5-4 and J usage is TRBJ2-5, with 8 bases lining up with TRBD1. The germline CDR1 and CDR2 sequences are SGHNT and YYREEE (reference sequence). The CDR3 consists of 15 residues. The junction had 7 bases not matched to a gene; V was cut back by 5 bases and J by 1 base. The CDR3 is CASRRQGSAQETQYF. CDR3 DNA: TGTGCCAGCAGGAGACAGGGGAGTGCCCAAGAGACCCAGTACTTC.

J is TRBJ2-7 and V is TRBV19, with D perhaps matching TRBD2 (6 bases). The ends were cut back, 4 bases at V and 7 bases at J, with 11 bases in the middle. The CDR3 is made up of 12 amino acids. CDR1 and CDR2 from the germline V gene are LNHDA and SQIVND (reference sequence). DNA of the CDR3: TGTGCCAGTAGTAATCTAGCGCGGGAGCAGTACTTC. This codes for CASSNLAREQYF.

V is TRBV3-1 (or the pseudogene TRBV3-2) and J is TRBJ1-1, with D hard to call. The V end lost 6 bases, the J end lost 6 bases, and 14 bases lay between the germline ends. Germline-derived CDR1 and CDR2 are LGHDT and YNNKEL (reference sequence). The CDR3 is made up of 13 amino acids. This chain's CDR3 is CASRESRESEAFF. CDR3 sequence (DNA): TGTGCCAGCAGGGAATCGAGGGAGTCTGAAGCTTTCTTT.

The CDR3 DNA is TGCGCCAGCAGCTCCTCCGGGACAGGGGGCTACAATGAGCAGTTCTTC. Translated: CASSSSGTGGYNEQFF. This rearrangement joins TRBV5-1 to TRBJ2-1, with 11 positions matching TRBD1. With V trimmed by 3 bases and J by 3 bases, 5 bases remained unmatched. CDR1 is SGHRS, CDR2 YFSETQ, per germline. The CDR3 is made up of 16 amino acids.

This clone was observed once. DNA of the CDR3: TGTGCCAGCAGTCCCCAACCAGGCCGCCTCGAGCAGTACTTC. This encodes CASSPQPGRLEQYF. The genes are TRBV6-5 and TRBJ2-7; no clear D gene. The CDR3 sequence is 14 residues long. The V end lost 5 bases, the J end lost 6 bases, and 17 bases lay between the germline ends. In germline, CDR1 is MNHEY, CDR2 SVGAGI.

The chain recombines TRBV19 with TRBJ2-1, with TRBD1 as a possible D gene (6 bases). The CDR3 is 15 amino acids. Germline-derived CDR1 and CDR2 are LNHDA and SQIVND (reference sequence). Trimming took 7 bases from V and 2 from J, leaving 15 bases between them. DNA of the CDR3: TGTGCCAGTAAGGGGACACTCGCAACCTACAATGAGCAGTTCTTC. This encodes CASKGTLATYNEQFF. Full variable domain (rest looked up from reference TRBV19 and TRBJ2-1): DGGITQSPKYLFRKEGQNVTLSCEQNLNHDAMYWYRQDPGQGLRLIYYSQIVNDFQKGDIAEGYSVSREKKESFPLTVTSAQKNPTAFYLCASKGTLATYNEQFFGPGTRLTVL.

The chain employs TRBV6-5 and TRBJ2-2, with a weak D call TRBD2 (6 bases). Per the germline V gene, CDR1 is MNHEY and CDR2 is SVGAGI. CDR3 length: 15 amino acids. With 0 bases removed from V and 7 bases from J, the gap between germline ends came to 12 bases. CDR3 sequence (DNA): TGTGCCAGCAGTTACTCCACTAGCACGGTCGGGGAGCTGTTTTTT. Its protein is CASSYSTSTVGELFF.

V and J are TRBV24-1 and TRBJ2-5; TRBD1 matches at 7 bases. Trimming removed 5 bases from V and 2 bases from J; junction bases left unmatched: 16. CDR1 is KGHDR and CDR2 is SFDVKD in the germline V gene. The CDR3 has 18 amino acids. CDR3 DNA: TGTGCCACCAGTGGTAAAGGGGGCAGGTGGGATTTACAAGAGACCCAGTACTTC. Its translation is CATSGKGGRWDLQETQYF.

This clone appeared a single time. The CDR3 bases are TGTGCCAGCAGCCCCCCCAGCGGGTACGAGCAGTACTTC. This gives the protein CASSPPSGYEQYF. The chain carries TRBV9 and TRBJ2-7; possibly TRBD2 for D (6 bases). The germline V gene has CDR1 SGDLS and CDR2 YYNGEE. CDR3 length equals 13 residues. V was clipped by 4 bases and J by 4 bases, with 12 bases between them.

This chain joins TRBV4-3 and TRBJ2-1; D ambiguous. This CDR3 contains 13 residues. Trimming took 0 bases from V and 5 from J, leaving 5 bases between them. Looked up from germline, CDR1 is LGHNA and CDR2 is YSLEER. The CDR3 bases are TGCGCCAGCAGCCAAGAGACAAACAATGAGCAGTTCTTC. This codes for CASSQETNNEQFF.

The chain recombines TRBV7-2 with TRBJ1-2; 10 positions match TRBD1. The junction had 9 bases not matched to a gene; V was cut back by 5 bases and J by 6 bases. The CDR3 length is 15 residues. Germline V lookup: CDR1 SGHTA, CDR2 FQGNSA. The CDR3 spells CASSGRQGADNGYTF. The CDR3 DNA reads as TGTGCCAGCAGCGGACGACAGGGGGCTGATAATGGCTACACCTTC.

This clone was picked up one time. This chain joins TRBV19 and TRBJ2-7, with D hard to call. The ends were cut back, 3 bases at V and 2 bases at J, with 8 bases in the middle. This CDR3 comprises 13 residues. Germline lookup yields CDR1 LNHDA and CDR2 SQIVND (reference sequence). Here the CDR3 reads CASSISVAYEQYF. CDR3 nucleotides: TGTGCCAGTAGTATTTCGGTAGCCTACGAGCAGTACTTC. The entire variable domain, with the rest obtained from reference TRBV19 and TRBJ2-7, is as follows: DGGITQSPKYLFRKEGQNVTLSCEQNLNHDAMYWYRQDPGQGLRLIYYSQIVNDFQKGDIAEGYSVSREKKESFPLTVTSAQKNPTAFYLCASSISVAYEQYFGPGTRLTVT.

The V call is TRBV4-2, the J call TRBJ2-5; 9 nucleotides agree with TRBD2. Trimming cost V 1 base and J 5 bases; bases outside gene matches: 11. Per the germline V gene, CDR1 is LGHNA and CDR2 is YNFKEQ. This CDR3 is 17 amino acids long. The CDR3 coding sequence is TGTGCCAGCAGCCAAGGTGGAGCGGGAGGCGGTTTCGAGACCCAGTACTTC. Encoded protein: CASSQGGAGGGFETQYF.

This clone was detected only once. V gene TRBV5-1 combines with J gene TRBJ1-2, with TRBD1 matching over 10 bases. The germline V gene has CDR1 SGHRS and CDR2 YFSETQ. V lost 1 base to trimming and J lost 8 bases; unmatched junction nucleotides: 5. The CDR3 is made up of 14 amino acids. CDR3 sequence: CASSLKLDRGGYTF. In DNA, the CDR3 is TGCGCCAGCAGCTTGAAGTTGGACAGGGGGGGCTACACCTTC.

The chain links TRBV30 to TRBJ2-7, with 10 bases aligning to TRBD2. Germline CDR1 and CDR2: GTSNPN and SVGIG (reference sequence). V shed 3 bases, J shed 1 base, and the junction held 6 bases outside the gene matches. This CDR3 has 15 residues. As DNA, the CDR3 is TGTGCCTGGAGAGACGGACTAGCGGCATCCTACGAGCAGTACTTC. It encodes CAWRDGLAASYEQYF.

This clone was detected only once. The rearrangement joins TRBV7-2 to TRBJ2-7; D might be TRBD2 (6 bases). CDR1 and CDR2 (germline): SGHTA, FQGNSA. The CDR3 length is 13 residues. The V gene lost 3 bases and the J gene lost 6 bases, with 12 bases spanning the gap. Here the CDR3 DNA reads TGTGCCAGCAGCTTCCCGGGACTCCGCGAGCAGTACTTC. It encodes CASSFPGLREQYF.

This chain uses TRBV10-3 with TRBJ1-2; TRBD1 might be the D (5 bases). The V and J ends lost 2 bases and 5 bases respectively, with 15 bases between them. There are 15 residues in the CDR3. The germline V gene encodes CDR1 ENHRY and CDR2 SYGVKD. CDR3 sequence (DNA): TGTGCCATCAGTGAGGCCGGGACGGAGGGTTATGGCTACACCTTC. Translated: CAISEAGTEGYGYTF.

The chain uses TRBV12-3 or TRBV12-4 and TRBJ1-2; TRBD1 aligns across 7 bases. Germline trimming cut 3 bases from V and 7 bases from J; bases unmatched to any gene: 5. The CDR3 is 13 amino acids. CDR3 DNA sequence: TGTGCCAGCAGTTTTGTAGGGGACAGTGGCTACACCTTC. Translation gives CASSFVGDSGYTF.

The chain uses TRBV18 and TRBJ1-4; D is undetermined. The CDR3 is 20 amino acids. Per germline, CDR1 KGHSH and CDR2 LQKENI. Trimming took off 0 bases at V and 2 bases at J, with 22 bases between the two ends. CDR3 region: CASSPPAASAWMFTNEKLFF. Written as DNA, the CDR3 is TGTGCCAGCTCACCACCGGCGGCGTCAGCCTGGATGTTTACTAATGAAAAACTGTTTTTT.

The rearrangement uses TRBV5-1 and TRBJ1-3; no clear D gene. Trimming took 0 bases from V and 0 from J, leaving 7 bases between them. The CDR3 loop spans 15 amino acids. Looked up from germline, CDR1 is SGHRS and CDR2 is YFSETQ. This chain's CDR3 is CASSLGPSSGNTIYF. The DNA for the CDR3 is TGCGCCAGCAGCTTGGGCCCCAGCTCTGGAAACACCATATATTTT.

Written as DNA, the CDR3 is TGTGCCAGCAGCTTGGAGGTCGGCAGGCCCAACTATGGCTACACCTTC. Translated, it gives CASSLEVGRPNYGYTF. V gene TRBV5-4 combines with J gene TRBJ1-2; D ambiguous. Deletions cut 0 bases from V and 2 bases from J, with 14 bases between. The CDR3 runs 16 residues. CDR1 SGHNT and CDR2 YYREEE come from the germline V gene (reference sequence).

This clone was seen more than once but under ten times. This chain uses TRBV7-2 with TRBJ1-5, with TRBD1 matching 7 bases. The ends lost 2 bases at V and 1 base at J; junction bases unmatched: 8. Germline V gene lookup returns CDR1 SGHTA and CDR2 FQGNSA. The CDR3 extends over 17 amino acids. CDR3 in amino acids: CASSLTDRVESNQPQHF. CDR3 DNA sequence: TGTGCCAGCAGCTTAACCGACAGGGTCGAGAGCAATCAGCCCCAGCATTTT. The full variable domain, its missing parts supplied by reference TRBV7-2 and TRBJ1-5, is GAGVSQSPSNKVTEKGKDVELRCDPISGHTALYWYRQSLGQGLEFLIYFQGNSAPDKSGLPSDRFSAERTGGSVSTLTIQRTQQEDSAVYLCASSLTDRVESNQPQHFGDGTRLSIL.

The CDR3 bases are TGTGCCAGCAGCCCGGGGGACGGATACAAAGAGACCCAGTACTTC. The encoded protein is CASSPGDGYKETQYF. The J gene is TRBJ2-5, the V gene TRBV11-3; tentative D call: TRBD2 (6 bases). The CDR3 spans 15 residues. Trimming left V 5 bases short and J 3 bases short, with 16 bases between. The germline V gene has CDR1 SGHNT and CDR2 YENEEA.

This sequence joins TRBV9 and TRBJ1-1; 7 positions match TRBD1. The CDR3 runs 14 residues. The V and J ends lost 3 bases and 5 bases, in that order; junction bases with no gene match: 7. In germline, CDR1 is SGDLS, CDR2 YYNGEE. This CDR3 reads CASSGRGGGTEAFF. The CDR3, as DNA: TGTGCCAGCAGCGGTCGAGGGGGCGGTACTGAAGCTTTCTTT.

The chain recombines TRBV19 with TRBJ2-3; D possibly corresponds to TRBD1 (5 bases). The CDR3 extends over 15 amino acids. With 7 bases removed from V and 2 bases from J, the gap between germline ends came to 16 bases. Per germline, CDR1 LNHDA and CDR2 SQIVND (reference sequence). CDR3 nucleotide sequence: TGTGCCAGTACCCGACAGAAGGCAGTCACAGATACGCAGTATTTT. Amino acid sequence: CASTRQKAVTDTQYF.

This clone was picked up a small number of times. V is TRBV16 and J is TRBJ1-1; 7 bases map to TRBD1. Trimming at V came to 4 bases and at J to 4 bases, leaving 9 bases not matched to a gene. The CDR3 extends over 15 amino acids. CDR1 is KGHSY and CDR2 is FQNENV in the germline V gene. The CDR3 region has the DNA TGTGCCAGCAGCCCCCGGACAGGCTGGGGCACTGAAGCTTTCTTT. It yields the protein CASSPRTGWGTEAFF.

This rearrangement joins TRBV9 to TRBJ2-3; TRBD2 matches at 10 bases. V was clipped by 3 bases and J by 4 bases; unmatched bases: 5. The CDR3 spans 15 residues. Germline CDR1 reads SGDLS; CDR2 reads YYNGEE. This CDR3 reads CASSALAGVADTQYF. In DNA form, the CDR3 reads TGTGCCAGCAGCGCCCTAGCGGGAGTCGCAGATACGCAGTATTTT.

This chain links TRBV7-6 with TRBJ2-1; D might be TRBD2 (7 bases). This CDR3 region has 15 residues. V lost 7 bases and J 7 bases, leaving 20 bases between the germline ends. Per the germline V gene, CDR1 is SGHVS and CDR2 is FNYEAQ. This CDR3 is CASIEHWGGRNEQFF. Here the CDR3 DNA reads TGTGCCAGCATCGAACATTGGGGGGGCCGTAATGAGCAGTTCTTC.

The CDR3 sequence: CASSKALSSGGATPLEASEQFF. The CDR3 coding sequence is TGTGCCAGCAGCAAAGCGCTTTCTAGCGGGGGGGCGACCCCCCTTGAGGCCAGTGAGCAGTTCTTC. This chain links TRBV21-1 with TRBJ2-1; the table's D call, TRBD2, was not checked against the DNA. TRBV21-1 is reported as a pseudogene. This CDR3 comprises 22 residues.

Comment on this clone: The sample holds other DNA sequences that translate to the same CDR3. The chain employs TRBV7-9 and TRBJ1-6; D is possibly TRBD1 (6 bases). Germline lookup yields CDR1 SEHNR and CDR2 FQNEAQ (reference sequence). V lost 1 base and J lost 7, with 8 bases in between. This CDR3 has 14 amino acids. The CDR3 sequence is CASSLEQGNSPLHF. CDR3 nucleotides: TGTGCCAGCAGCTTAGAACAGGGAAATTCACCCCTCCACTTT.